This T cell receptor beta chain is drawn from a study of radiation and T cells in renal cell carcinoma. TCRdb's copy holds only in-frame clones and misses some; the assay was immunoSEQ multiplex PCR. The sample includes roughly 120,000 clones, more than 80% seen only once; the top ten take around 2%. This sample's time point: blood 2 weeks post-SBRT. Treatment described: 15 Gy SBRT to primary tumor, nephrectomy 4 weeks later. Germline V gene data show CDR1 as SGHNT and CDR2 as YENEEA. Deletions cut 3 bases from V and 3 bases from J, with 8 bases between. The CDR3 is 13 residues long. This TCR was sampled from a woman between 55 and 75 years old with renal cell carcinoma. The material sequenced was blood, taken from a patient whose treatment included radiotherapy and nephrectomy. The V gene is TRBV11-3, the J gene TRBJ1-1; TRBD1 might be the D (6 bases). CDR3 sequence: CASSLSGDTEAFF. The CDR3 nucleotides read TGTGCCAGCAGCTTGTCAGGGGACACTGAAGCTTTCTTT.